Listed here are 27 T cell receptor beta chains from one sample, sequenced in a study of T cell repertoires and Cas9 in healthy adults (dated by TCRdb to the late 2010s). The protocol used for the library was the immunoSEQ multiplex PCR assay. As stored in TCRdb, this immuneACCESS dataset retains in-frame rearrangements with V and J assigned. A fraction of the clones does not appear; measured against another copy, unresolved V genes explain less than half of the discrepancy, and the remainder lacks a known reason. Recorded for this sample are 22,000 or so clones; around 93% of them occurred a single time. Of the sample, about 0.76% falls within the top ten clones. Source material: CD4+ effector T cells (CD127+, CD25-, CD137-, CD154-) from PBMCs; culture status not recorded. These receptors all come from a human donor in good health.

This chain joins TRBV4-1 and TRBJ1-4, with unresolved D. Germline V gene sequence: CDR1 MGHRA, CDR2 YSYEKL. This CDR3 spans 16 amino acids. Trimming removed 0 bases at V and 3 bases at J, with 11 bases between. The CDR3: CASSQDSIVSNEKLFF. In DNA form, the CDR3 reads TGCGCCAGCAGCCAAGATAGCATCGTATCTAATGAAAAACTGTTTTTT.

J is TRBJ2-5 and V is TRBV7-8; 11 bases are a match to TRBD1. The assigned J gene may be wrong: the sequence end matches TRBJ2-7 better. Germline CDR1 SGHVS, CDR2 FQNEAQ. The CDR3 is 16 residues long. The chain's CDR3 is CASSLVAGTGGYEQYF. For the CDR3, the DNA is TGTGCCAGCAGCTTAGTAGCCGGGACAGGGGGGTACGAGCAGTACTTC.

There are a few counts of this clone. The chain carries TRBV7-3 and TRBJ2-1; no clear D gene. The V gene's germline CDR1 is SGHTA and CDR2 FQGTGA. The germline V and J ends were trimmed by 5 bases and 5 bases, with 10 bases remaining between them. This CDR3 spans 13 amino acids. Here the CDR3 DNA reads TGTGCCAGCAGCCTCAAAGGGAACAATGAGCAGTTCTTC. It yields the protein CASSLKGNNEQFF.

The chain links TRBV7-6 to TRBJ1-4; 7 bases are a match to TRBD1. With V trimmed by 2 bases and J by 5 bases, 2 bases remained unmatched. Germline lookup yields CDR1 SGHVS and CDR2 FNYEAQ. CDR3 length: 14 amino acids. CDR3 in amino acids: CASSLRGGNEKLFF. In DNA form, the CDR3 reads TGTGCCAGCAGCTTACGAGGGGGCAATGAAAAACTGTTTTTT.

This chain uses TRBV7-9 with TRBJ1-2, with D possibly being TRBD1 (5 bases). The germline CDR1 and CDR2 sequences are SEHNR and FQNEAQ (reference sequence). The CDR3 loop spans 18 amino acids. V lost 3 bases and J 7 bases, leaving 27 bases between the germline ends. CDR3 amino acids: CASSFVLSKGKGLGGYTF. In nucleotides, the CDR3 is TGTGCCAGCAGCTTTGTCCTGTCGAAGGGTAAGGGACTTGGTGGCTACACCTTC.

The CDR3 protein is CASSKERGGTDTQYF. The CDR3, as DNA: TGTGCCAGCAGTAAAGAGAGGGGCGGCACAGATACGCAGTATTTT. This chain connects TRBV21-1 to TRBJ2-3. TRBV21-1 is an annotated pseudogene. CDR3 length: 15 amino acids.

The rearrangement links TRBV4-3 to TRBJ2-2, with TRBD1 matching over 9 bases. This CDR3 region has 18 residues. Germline-derived CDR1 and CDR2 are LGHNA and YSLEER. The V gene end was trimmed by 8 bases and the J gene end by 3 bases; junction bases not matched to a gene: 16. The CDR3 protein is CASCSGTGSRTDTGELFF. CDR3 DNA: TGCGCCAGCTGTTCCGGGACAGGGAGCCGGACGGACACCGGGGAGCTGTTTTTT.

V is TRBV5-1 and J is TRBJ1-5; weak D call: TRBD1 (6 bases). This CDR3 contains 16 residues. CDR1 is SGHRS, CDR2 YFSETQ, per germline. V dropped 4 bases and J dropped 3 bases, with 17 bases sitting between them. CDR3 sequence reads: CASSPTGPVLNQPQHF. The CDR3 DNA reads TGCGCCAGCAGCCCAACAGGGCCGGTACTCAATCAGCCCCAGCATTTT. Combining the CDR3 with reference TRBV5-1 and TRBJ1-5 gives the whole variable domain KAGVTQTPRYLIKTRGQQVTLSCSPISGHRSVSWYQQTPGQGLQFLFEYFSETQRNKGNFPGRFSGRQFSNSRSEMNVSTLELGDSALYLCASSPTGPVLNQPQHFGDGTRLSIL.

The chain carries TRBV5-1 and TRBJ2-7; TRBD2 aligns across 8 bases. V gave up 2 bases and J gave up 5 bases; unmatched junction bases: 6. The V gene's germline CDR1 is SGHRS and CDR2 YFSETQ. The CDR3 contains 14 residues. In nucleotides, the CDR3 is TGCGCCAGCAGCTTCTCTAGCGGGTCCCACGAGCAGTACTTC. It codes for CASSFSSGSHEQYF.

The chain couples TRBV21-1 to TRBJ1-5; no DNA check was done on the table's D call, TRBD1. TRBV21-1 is annotated as a pseudogene. CDR3 length equals 14 residues. CDR3 in amino acids: CASSKAEGGTPQHF. The CDR3 DNA follows: TGTGCCAGCAGCAAAGCTGAAGGGGGAACGCCCCAGCATTTT.

The chain employs TRBV10-2 and TRBJ2-4, with D perhaps TRBD2 (6 bases). The V and J ends lost 2 bases and 6 bases respectively, with 17 bases between them. CDR1 and CDR2 (germline): WSHSY, SAAADI. The CDR3 covers 16 residues. The CDR3 loop is CASSEPQFRGVNIQYF. The CDR3 region has the DNA TGCGCCAGCAGTGAGCCCCAATTTCGCGGGGTAAACATTCAGTACTTC.

The chain is built from TRBV5-8 and TRBJ2-1; a possible D gene is TRBD1 (6 bases). Between the trimmed V and J ends, which lost 0 bases and 2 bases, there was a span of 9 bases. This CDR3 has 15 residues. Per germline, CDR1 SGHTS and CDR2 YDEGEE. The chain's CDR3 is CASSLGQGTYNEQFF. The CDR3 coding sequence is TGTGCCAGCAGCTTGGGTCAGGGGACCTACAATGAGCAGTTCTTC.

CDR3 in amino acids: CASSILRTGGSQPQHF. The DNA of the CDR3 is TGTGCCAGTAGTATCCTCAGAACAGGGGGCAGTCAGCCCCAGCATTTT. The V and J genes are TRBV19 and TRBJ1-5; 9 bases align to TRBD1. The length of the CDR3 is 16 residues. Unmatched junction bases numbered 9, after V lost 3 bases and J lost 6 bases. Per the germline V gene, CDR1 is LNHDA and CDR2 is SQIVND (reference sequence).

The CDR3 DNA reads TGTGCCAGCTCACCGCAGGGGGGGCACAATGAGCAGTTCTTC. It translates to CASSPQGGHNEQFF. The chain links TRBV18 to TRBJ2-1; perhaps D is TRBD1 or TRBD2 (7 bases each). The CDR3 covers 14 residues. V was trimmed by 3 bases and J by 5 bases, leaving 11 bases between them. Germline CDR1 and CDR2: KGHSH and LQKENI.

The rearrangement links TRBV10-3 to TRBJ1-2; weak D call: TRBD1 (6 bases). The germline CDR1 and CDR2 sequences are ENHRY and SYGVKD. The V end was cut by 10 bases, the J end by 2 bases, with 17 bases between. The CDR3 extends over 14 amino acids. The CDR3 nucleotides read TGTGCCAACCGCCCGAACAGGGAAAACTATGGCTACACCTTC. This translates into CANRPNRENYGYTF.

The V and J genes are TRBV7-8 and TRBJ1-2; the D is unclear. Germline CDR1 reads SGHVS; CDR2 reads FQNEAQ. The CDR3 sequence is 15 residues long. Trimming shortened V by 1 base and J by 5 bases, and 14 bases separated the two germline ends. The CDR3 reads CASSLGFWEEYGYTF. For the CDR3, the DNA is TGTGCCAGCAGCTTAGGGTTTTGGGAGGAGTATGGCTACACCTTC.

The V gene is TRBV28, the J gene TRBJ2-7; TRBD1 aligns across 7 bases. There are 13 residues in the CDR3. Trimming took 8 bases from V and 4 from J; bases not matched to a gene: 8. The germline V gene encodes CDR1 MDHEN and CDR2 SYDVKM. Written as DNA, the CDR3 is TGTGCCAGCGCTCCCGGGACAGAGTACGAGCAGTACTTC. Its translation is CASAPGTEYEQYF.

The rearrangement links TRBV6-5 to TRBJ2-1; D is undetermined. From germline, CDR1 is MNHEY and CDR2 SVGAGI. V was cut by 6 bases and J by 0 bases, with 6 bases left in between. The CDR3 extends over 13 amino acids. The CDR3 bases are TGTGCCAGCAGCCGCAGCTCCTACAATGAGCAGTTCTTC. Its protein is CASSRSSYNEQFF.

This clone was observed once. The chain is built from TRBV14 and TRBJ2-2; D call uncertain. The germline V gene encodes CDR1 SGHDN and CDR2 FVKESK. The CDR3 covers 14 residues. Trimming left V 1 base short and J 6 bases short, with 9 bases between. The CDR3: CASSQVSAAGELFF. The CDR3 DNA sequence: TGTGCCAGCAGCCAAGTCTCCGCCGCCGGGGAGCTGTTTTTT. The variable domain in full, with the rest retrieved from reference TRBV14 and TRBJ2-2, is EAGVTQFPSHSVIEKGQTVTLRCDPISGHDNLYWYRRVMGKEIKFLLHFVKESKQDESGMPNNRFLAERTGGTYSTLKVQPAELEDSGVYFCASSQVSAAGELFFGEGSRLTVL.

This chain connects TRBV2 to TRBJ1-5; D not resolved. This CDR3 is built from 14 residues. Germline V gives CDR1 SNHLY, CDR2 FYNNEI. V was shortened by 7 bases and J by 2 bases, with 12 bases between the two germline ends. The CDR3 loop is CASKIEWGNQPQHF. For the CDR3, the DNA is TGTGCCAGCAAAATTGAATGGGGCAATCAGCCCCAGCATTTT.

V and J are TRBV5-4 and TRBJ2-2; 8 positions agree with TRBD2. The ends lost 5 bases at V and 5 bases at J; junction bases unmatched: 8. Germline-derived CDR1 and CDR2 are SGHNT and YYREEE (reference sequence). This CDR3 has 15 residues. CDR3 residues: CASSWSGSRTGELFF. The CDR3 nucleotides read TGTGCCAGCAGTTGGAGCGGGAGTCGGACCGGGGAGCTGTTTTTT.

The chain uses TRBV11-3 and TRBJ2-5; D assignment may be TRBD1 or TRBD2 (7 bases each). Germline V lookup: CDR1 SGHNT, CDR2 YENEEA. Trimming took off 5 bases at V and 11 bases at J, with 21 bases between the two ends. The CDR3 sequence is 14 residues long. The CDR3 region is CASSQRLQGGEQYF. The DNA for the CDR3 is TGTGCCAGCAGCCAAAGGCTGCAGGGGGGGGAGCAGTACTTC.

The rearrangement links TRBV11-2 to TRBJ2-5; a weak D match, TRBD2 (6 bases). Germline CDR1 and CDR2: SGHAT and FQNNGV. The CDR3 consists of 15 residues. Trimming stripped 3 bases from V and 5 bases from J, with 16 bases between. CDR3 region: CASSLDGGVRETQYF. The CDR3 region has the DNA TGTGCCAGCAGCTTGGACGGGGGAGTGAGGGAGACCCAGTACTTC.

This chain uses TRBV7-6 with TRBJ2-2, with TRBD1 matching 8 bases. This CDR3 is 15 amino acids long. Germline V lookup: CDR1 SGHVS, CDR2 FNYEAQ. Trimming at V came to 4 bases and at J to 4 bases, leaving 5 bases not matched to a gene. CDR3 sequence: CASSSGTGFTGELFF. The DNA for the CDR3 is TGTGCCAGCAGCTCCGGGACAGGATTCACCGGGGAGCTGTTTTTT.

This sequence joins TRBV15 and TRBJ2-1; D is possibly TRBD2 (6 bases). The CDR3 totals 14 residues. Germline loops: CDR1 LNHNV, CDR2 YYDKDF (reference sequence). Trimming pared 0 bases from V and 9 bases from J, leaving 12 bases between. CDR3 coding DNA: TGTGCCACCAGCAGAGATCGGGGGAAAGGTGAGCAGTTCTTC. It encodes CATSRDRGKGEQFF.

The chain combines TRBV11-2 with TRBJ1-4, with 8 bases matching TRBD1. Trimming removed 6 bases from V and 7 bases from J; junction bases left unmatched: 7. The CDR3 is made up of 14 amino acids. In germline, CDR1 is SGHAT, CDR2 FQNNGV. The CDR3 spells CASSPGGLVEKLFF. The DNA of the CDR3 is TGTGCCAGCAGTCCAGGGGGCCTTGTTGAAAAACTGTTTTTT.

The chain employs TRBV5-4 and TRBJ1-2, with D possibly being TRBD1 (5 bases). From germline, CDR1 is SGHNT and CDR2 YYREEE (reference sequence). CDR3 length: 13 residues. Trimming removed 4 bases from V and 8 bases from J, with 15 bases in between. For the CDR3, the DNA is TGTGCCAGCAGCCTAATAGACAGAGACGGCTACACCTTC. This gives the protein CASSLIDRDGYTF.